Presented here are 15 T cell receptor beta chains from one specimen sequenced in a study of shared clonotypes between healthy human individuals. Clones were sequenced by immunoSEQ multiplex PCR, and TCRdb holds only the in-frame ones, with some missing. The data hold about 2.3 million clones, with around 93% observed a single time. The sample was naive CD4+ T cells from PBMCs. The subset here: CD45RA+ positively selected. The receptors were gathered from a man aged 18-30 years in good health. Some clones in this sample may be carry-over from other donors' samples.

This sequence joins TRBV6-5 and TRBJ2-7; TRBD2 aligns across 10 bases. In germline, CDR1 is MNHEY, CDR2 SVGAGI. After removal of 6 bases from V and 5 bases from J, the junction contained 10 bases not matched to a gene. The CDR3 contains 15 residues. CDR3 residues: CASRDQAGGPDEQYF. In DNA form, the CDR3 reads TGTGCCAGCAGGGATCAAGCGGGAGGGCCTGACGAGCAGTACTTC.

This clone came up a few times. The CDR3 region is CASSPGGPPTYEQYF. The CDR3 nucleotides read TGTGCCAGCAGCCCGGGGGGTCCCCCGACCTACGAGCAGTACTTC. The V and J genes are TRBV7-3 and TRBJ2-7, with 7 bases identical to TRBD2. The CDR3 has 15 residues. Germline V lookup: CDR1 SGHTA, CDR2 FQGTGA. V was clipped by 5 bases and J by 2 bases; unmatched bases: 9.

The chain uses TRBV30 and TRBJ1-2; TRBD1 might be the D (6 bases). V was shortened by 2 bases and J by 8 bases, with 12 bases between the two germline ends. The CDR3 runs 12 residues. The V gene's germline CDR1 is GTSNPN and CDR2 SVGIG (reference sequence). CDR3 nucleotide sequence: TGTGCCTGGAGTCGGGGGGCTGGCGGCTACACCTTC. It codes for CAWSRGAGGYTF.

Of note for this clone: Other DNA sequences in this sample translate to the same CDR3. V and J are TRBV6-5 and TRBJ2-5, with TRBD2 as a possible D gene (5 bases). The germline gives CDR1 MNHEY, CDR2 SVGAGI. The V and J ends lost 8 bases and 1 base respectively, with 11 bases between them. The CDR3 is made up of 13 amino acids. In DNA form, the CDR3 reads TGTGCCAGCCGGTTGGCGGGCCAAGAGACCCAGTACTTC. Residues: CASRLAGQETQYF.

The V call is TRBV19, the J call TRBJ2-7; D gene unclear. CDR3 length equals 13 residues. Trimming cost V 4 bases and J 4 bases, with 11 bases left between them. The germline V gene encodes CDR1 LNHDA and CDR2 SQIVND (reference sequence). This CDR3 reads CASSRLGRYEQYF. The CDR3 bases are TGTGCCAGTAGTAGGTTAGGCCGTTACGAGCAGTACTTC.

The gene calls are TRBV9 and TRBJ1-2, with D tentatively TRBD1 (5 bases). CDR1 is SGDLS and CDR2 is YYNGEE in the germline V gene. This CDR3 is built from 17 residues. The germline V and J ends were trimmed by 0 bases and 5 bases, with 20 bases remaining between them. CDR3 sequence reads: CASSVGIGALIIYGYTF. The CDR3 DNA reads TGTGCCAGCAGCGTAGGCATCGGGGCATTGATCATTTATGGCTACACCTTC. Drawing the rest from reference TRBV9 and TRBJ1-2, the complete variable domain is DSGVTQTPKHLITATGQRVTLRCSPRSGDLSVYWYQQSLDQGLQFLIQYYNGEERAKGNILERFSAQQFPDLHSELNLSSLELGDSALYFCASSVGIGALIIYGYTFGSGTRLTVV.

The chain couples TRBV9 to TRBJ1-5; TRBD1 agrees at 7 bases. Germline V CDR1 and CDR2: SGDLS, YYNGEE. The V gene end was trimmed by 4 bases and the J gene end by 7 bases; junction bases not matched to a gene: 8. The CDR3 length is 14 residues. The CDR3 loop reads CASSSQGSYQPQHF. CDR3 bases: TGTGCCAGCAGCTCACAGGGGAGTTACCAGCCCCAGCATTTT.

With respect to this clone: The sample carries other DNA sequences with the same CDR3. The gene calls are TRBV28 and TRBJ1-1; 7 bases map to TRBD1. V trimming: 6 bases; J trimming: 0 bases; junction bases outside the gene matches: 4. This CDR3 has 14 amino acids. The germline V gene has CDR1 MDHEN and CDR2 SYDVKM. The chain's CDR3 is CASSLGTVNTEAFF. In nucleotides, the CDR3 is TGTGCCAGCAGCCTTGGGACAGTGAACACTGAAGCTTTCTTT.

The chain is built from TRBV6-1 and TRBJ2-1; 8 bases match TRBD2. The V segment lost 6 bases and the J segment 0 bases; nucleotides outside the gene matches: 4. The CDR3 has 15 amino acids. The V gene's germline CDR1 is MNHNS and CDR2 SASEGT. CDR3: CASSQSGSSYNEQFF. As DNA, the CDR3 is TGTGCCAGCAGCCAAAGCGGGAGCTCCTACAATGAGCAGTTCTTC.

This chain joins TRBV7-3 and TRBJ2-7; D may correspond to TRBD1 or TRBD2 (5 bases each). Germline loops: CDR1 SGHTA, CDR2 FQGTGA. CDR3 size: 13 residues. Trimming left V 5 bases short and J 0 bases short, with 8 bases between. This CDR3 reads CASSEGPSYEQYF. DNA for the CDR3: TGTGCCAGCAGCGAGGGACCCTCCTACGAGCAGTACTTC.

The chain employs TRBV28 and TRBJ2-4, with D unclear. The CDR3 length is 14 residues. Per germline, CDR1 MDHEN and CDR2 SYDVKM. The ends were cut back, 3 bases at V and 6 bases at J, with 12 bases in the middle. CDR3 in amino acids: CASSFLQTINIQYF. For the CDR3, the DNA is TGTGCCAGCAGTTTCTTACAGACGATAAACATTCAGTACTTC.

The rearrangement joins TRBV5-1 to TRBJ2-3; D might be TRBD2 (5 bases). The V gene lost 4 bases and the J gene lost 2 bases, with 11 bases spanning the gap. The CDR3 has 14 residues. Per germline, CDR1 SGHRS and CDR2 YFSETQ. CDR3 bases: TGCGCCAGCAGCCGAGCGGACTCCACAGATACGCAGTATTTT. It yields the protein CASSRADSTDTQYF.

V usage is TRBV5-6 and J usage is TRBJ1-4; D ambiguous. The CDR3 is made up of 12 amino acids. V lost 1 base, J lost 2 bases, and 0 bases lay in between. Germline lookup yields CDR1 SGHDT and CDR2 YYEEEE. The CDR3 sequence is CASSLTNEKLFF. The CDR3 bases are TGTGCCAGCAGCTTGACTAATGAAAAACTGTTTTTT.

The rearrangement uses TRBV5-1 and TRBJ2-7, with 8 nucleotides matching TRBD1. The CDR3 totals 15 residues. Germline CDR1 reads SGHRS; CDR2 reads YFSETQ. V gave up 3 bases and J gave up 4 bases; unmatched junction bases: 9. The CDR3 sequence: CASSSPGQGKYEQYF. In nucleotides, the CDR3 is TGCGCCAGCAGCTCCCCAGGACAGGGAAAATACGAGCAGTACTTC.

The chain couples TRBV6-1 to TRBJ1-6; 9 positions match TRBD1. CDR1 and CDR2 from the germline V gene are MNHNS and SASEGT. The CDR3 length is 13 residues. J gave up 10 bases and V 10 bases, and 8 bases lay outside the gene matches. The chain's CDR3 is CATEQGANSPLHF. The CDR3 nucleotides read TGTGCCACCGAACAGGGGGCAAACTCACCCCTCCACTTT.